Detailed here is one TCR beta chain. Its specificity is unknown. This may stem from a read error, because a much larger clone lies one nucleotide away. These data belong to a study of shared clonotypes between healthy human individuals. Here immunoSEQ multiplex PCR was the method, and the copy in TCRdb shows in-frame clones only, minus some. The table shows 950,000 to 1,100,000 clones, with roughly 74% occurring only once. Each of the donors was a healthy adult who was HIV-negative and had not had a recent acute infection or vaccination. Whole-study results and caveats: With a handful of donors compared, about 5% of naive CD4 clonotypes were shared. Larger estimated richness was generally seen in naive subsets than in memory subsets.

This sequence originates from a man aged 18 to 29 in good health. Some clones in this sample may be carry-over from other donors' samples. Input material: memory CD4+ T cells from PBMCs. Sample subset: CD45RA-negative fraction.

DNA for the CDR3: TGTGCCAGCAGCCCTGGGGCCAACGTCCTGACTTTC. It translates to CASSPGANVLTF. The J gene is TRBJ2-6, the V gene TRBV6-4; D ambiguous. V shed 6 bases and J shed 2 bases, with 2 bases lying between them. Germline V gene lookup returns CDR1 MRHNA and CDR2 SNTAGT. The length of the CDR3 is 12 residues.